This T cell receptor beta chain was sequenced during a study of blood T cell repertoires in COVID-19. About the research overall: Samples representing acute and convalescent COVID-19 were sourced from the United States, Italy and Spain. The analysed material was cDNA or gDNA that came from T cells, B-cell-depleted T cells, or PBMCs.

As originally analysed: Nucleated cell number was recorded as an estimate derived from reference gene primer amplification. Repertoires were generated with immunoSEQ multiplex PCR, while TCRdb's copy carries only in-frame clones and drops some. That table furnishes V, J and clone size, whereas the DNA furnished D and trimming. Of 200,000 to 250,000 clones listed, around 84% are singletons. The CDR3 is 16 amino acids. V lost 0 bases to trimming and J lost 0 bases; unmatched junction nucleotides: 0. Sequenced input: peripheral blood. The chain recombines TRBV5-3 with TRBJ2-1; 10 bases align to TRBD2. TRBV5-3 is annotated as an ORF whose role is uncertain. This TCR derives from a woman under 30 with acute or convalescent COVID-19. The CDR3 region is CARSLEREGSYNEQFF. The CDR3, as DNA: TGTGCCAGAAGCTTGGAGCGGGAGGGCTCCTACAATGAGCAGTTCTTC.